This TCR beta chain was recovered during a study of blood T cell repertoires in COVID-19. The repertoire was sequenced with immunoSEQ multiplex PCR; TCRdb's copy has only in-frame clones and lacks some. The data show a few hundred thousand clones, 92% seen once. Losses at the gene ends were 4 bases for V and 1 base for J; bases not matched to a gene: 4. This CDR3 comprises 16 residues. Germline V gene data show CDR1 as KGHDR and CDR2 as SFDVKD. Everyone who took part was roughly 18 to 90 years old, and they came from about two dozen US areas. Participants had their cohort set by participant-reported clinical history.

The receptor was isolated from a woman in her twenties or thirties who had recovered from COVID-19. The J gene is TRBJ2-3, the V gene TRBV24-1, with 10 nucleotides matching TRBD1. Sequencing input: PBMCs or T cells enriched from blood (not recorded which). CDR3 nucleotide sequence: TGTGCCACCAGTGAAGCCGGGACAGGGGGCACAGATACGCAGTATTTT. This encodes CATSEAGTGGTDTQYF.